This entry lists 8 T cell receptor beta chains sequenced from one sample in a study of cytomegalovirus exposure and HLA in healthy donors. The table came from immunoSEQ multiplex PCR; TCRdb's copy has only in-frame clones and leaves some out. The table has hundreds of thousands of clones, around 90% seen once. Specimen: PBMCs. All receptors come from a woman aged 25 to 39 in good health and CMV-seronegative.

This clone was observed once. The rearrangement links TRBV15 to TRBJ1-4; D is perhaps TRBD1 (6 bases). This CDR3 comprises 15 residues. CDR1 is LNHNV and CDR2 is YYDKDF in the germline V gene (reference sequence). V shed 6 bases and J shed 1 base, with 12 bases lying between them. The CDR3 sequence: CATSRGIGTNEKLFF. The CDR3 nucleotides read TGTGCCACCAGTAGGGGGATTGGAACTAATGAAAAACTGTTTTTT.

J is TRBJ1-5 and V is TRBV27; D unclear. Germline V gene lookup returns CDR1 MNHEY and CDR2 SMNVEV (reference sequence). Trimming stripped 1 base from V and 6 bases from J, with 13 bases between. There are 15 residues in the CDR3. DNA for the CDR3: TGTGCCAGCAGTTTATGGCCGCGGACTGGTCAGCCCCAGCATTTT. This encodes CASSLWPRTGQPQHF.

The chain links TRBV6-1 to TRBJ2-7; 8 bases fit TRBD1. The germline gives CDR1 MNHNS, CDR2 SASEGT. CDR3 length: 15 residues. The V and J ends lost 4 bases and 3 bases, in that order; junction bases with no gene match: 8. Here the CDR3 DNA reads TGTGCCAGCAGTGGGGACAGGAAACTTCTCTACGAGCAGTACTTC. It specifies CASSGDRKLLYEQYF.

This rearrangement joins TRBV14 to TRBJ2-3, with D hard to call. Germline-derived CDR1 and CDR2 are SGHDN and FVKESK. V was cut by 1 base and J by 5 bases, with 7 bases left in between. The CDR3 loop spans 13 amino acids. This chain's CDR3 is CASSQVLGDTQYF. The CDR3 coding sequence is TGTGCCAGCAGCCAAGTCCTAGGAGATACGCAGTATTTT. Full variable domain (missing parts from reference TRBV14 and TRBJ2-3): EAGVTQFPSHSVIEKGQTVTLRCDPISGHDNLYWYRRVMGKEIKFLLHFVKESKQDESGMPNNRFLAERTGGTYSTLKVQPAELEDSGVYFCASSQVLGDTQYFGPGTRLTVL.

The chain couples TRBV5-4 to TRBJ1-4; D gene unclear. V gave up 1 base and J gave up 0 bases, with 7 bases separating them. Germline-derived CDR1 and CDR2 are SGHNT and YYREEE (reference sequence). The CDR3 is 15 residues long. Written as DNA, the CDR3 is TGTGCCAGCAGCTTGAATCCTGCAACTAATGAAAAACTGTTTTTT. It codes for CASSLNPATNEKLFF.

The V gene is TRBV5-4, the J gene TRBJ2-1, with TRBD2 identical over 11 bases. The V gene's germline CDR1 is SGHNT and CDR2 YYREEE (reference sequence). With 2 bases clipped from V and 2 bases from J, the junction kept 6 bases outside the gene matches. The CDR3 loop spans 17 amino acids. CDR3 DNA: TGTGCCAGCAGCTTAGTAGCGGGAGGGCCTCCCTACAATGAGCAGTTCTTC. Its protein product is CASSLVAGGPPYNEQFF.

J is TRBJ1-2 and V is TRBV13; a possible D gene is TRBD1 (6 bases). The CDR3 consists of 17 residues. From germline, CDR1 is PRHDT and CDR2 FYEKMQ (reference sequence). Trimming shortened V by 4 bases and J by 3 bases, and 21 bases separated the two germline ends. The CDR3 DNA sequence: TGTGCCAGCAGCTCCCGAGGGGGGGGGCGCCCCCACTATGGCTACACCTTC. Amino acids: CASSSRGGGRPHYGYTF.

The chain is built from TRBV5-6 and TRBJ2-2; unclear D gene. Trimming cost V 3 bases and J 5 bases, with 8 bases left between them. There are 13 residues in the CDR3. The germline CDR1 and CDR2 sequences are SGHDT and YYEEEE. The DNA for the CDR3 is TGTGCCAGCAGCTCCCGTTTAACCGGGGAGCTGTTTTTT. As protein: CASSSRLTGELFF.